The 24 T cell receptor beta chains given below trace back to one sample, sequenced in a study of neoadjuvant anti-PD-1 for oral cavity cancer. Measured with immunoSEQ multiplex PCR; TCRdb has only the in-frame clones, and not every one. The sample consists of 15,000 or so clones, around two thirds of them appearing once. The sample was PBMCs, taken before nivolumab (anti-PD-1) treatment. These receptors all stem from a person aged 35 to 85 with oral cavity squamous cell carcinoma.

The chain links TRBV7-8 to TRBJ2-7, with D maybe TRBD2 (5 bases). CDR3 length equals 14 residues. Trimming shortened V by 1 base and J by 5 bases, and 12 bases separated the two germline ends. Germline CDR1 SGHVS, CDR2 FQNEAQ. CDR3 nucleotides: TGTGCCAGCAGCTTAGGTCCGCGGGCCCACGAGCAGTACTTC. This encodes CASSLGPRAHEQYF.

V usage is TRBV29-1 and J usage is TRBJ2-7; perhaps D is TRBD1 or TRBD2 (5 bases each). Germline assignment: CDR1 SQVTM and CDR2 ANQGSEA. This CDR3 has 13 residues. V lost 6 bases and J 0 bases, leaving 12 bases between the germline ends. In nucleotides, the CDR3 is TGCAGCGTGCCGGGACGGGCCTCCTACGAGCAGTACTTC. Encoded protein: CSVPGRASYEQYF.

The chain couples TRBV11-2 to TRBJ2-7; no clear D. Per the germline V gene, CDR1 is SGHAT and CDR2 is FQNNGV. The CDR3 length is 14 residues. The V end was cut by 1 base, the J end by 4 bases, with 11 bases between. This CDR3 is CASSLGVSFYEQYF. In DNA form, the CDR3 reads TGTGCCAGCAGCTTAGGAGTCAGCTTTTACGAGCAGTACTTC.

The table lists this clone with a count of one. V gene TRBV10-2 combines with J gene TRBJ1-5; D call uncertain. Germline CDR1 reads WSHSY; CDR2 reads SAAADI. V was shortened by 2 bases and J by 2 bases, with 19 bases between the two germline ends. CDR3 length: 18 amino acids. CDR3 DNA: TGCGCCAGCAGTGAGAGAAGGGCAGGAGAAGATCGCAATCAGCCCCAGCATTTT. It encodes CASSERRAGEDRNQPQHF.

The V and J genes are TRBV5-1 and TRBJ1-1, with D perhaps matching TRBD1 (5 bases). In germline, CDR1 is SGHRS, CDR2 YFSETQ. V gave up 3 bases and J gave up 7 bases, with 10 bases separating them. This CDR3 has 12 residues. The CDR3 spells CASSYTGLEAFF. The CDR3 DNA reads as TGCGCCAGCAGCTACACGGGGCTTGAAGCTTTCTTT. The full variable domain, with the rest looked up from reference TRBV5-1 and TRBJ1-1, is KAGVTQTPRYLIKTRGQQVTLSCSPISGHRSVSWYQQTPGQGLQFLFEYFSETQRNKGNFPGRFSGRQFSNSRSEMNVSTLELGDSALYLCASSYTGLEAFFGQGTRLTVV.

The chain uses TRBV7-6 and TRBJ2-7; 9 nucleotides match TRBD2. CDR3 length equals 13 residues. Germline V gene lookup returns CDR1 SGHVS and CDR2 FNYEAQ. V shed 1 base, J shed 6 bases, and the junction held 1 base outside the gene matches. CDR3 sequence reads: CASSLGGRAEQYF. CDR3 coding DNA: TGTGCCAGCAGCTTAGGCGGGAGGGCCGAGCAGTACTTC.

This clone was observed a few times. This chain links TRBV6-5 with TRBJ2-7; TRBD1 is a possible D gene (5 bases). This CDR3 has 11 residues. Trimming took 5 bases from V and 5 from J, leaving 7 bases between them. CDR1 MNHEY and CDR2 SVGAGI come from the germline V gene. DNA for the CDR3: TGTGCCAGCAGTCAGGGCCACGAGCAGTACTTC. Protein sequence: CASSQGHEQYF.

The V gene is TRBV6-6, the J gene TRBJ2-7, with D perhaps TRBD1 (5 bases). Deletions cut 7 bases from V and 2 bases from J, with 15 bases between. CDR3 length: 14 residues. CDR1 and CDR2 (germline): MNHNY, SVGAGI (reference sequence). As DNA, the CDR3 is TGTGCCAGCACCCCTGGGGCGAAACCCTACGAGCAGTACTTC. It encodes CASTPGAKPYEQYF.

CDR3 DNA: TGTGCCAGCAGCTTAGGTGTATATGGCTACACCTTC. Protein product: CASSLGVYGYTF. This chain connects TRBV11-2 to TRBJ1-2, with D unclear. Germline lookup yields CDR1 SGHAT and CDR2 FQNNGV. The ends were cut back, 1 base at V and 5 bases at J, with 5 bases in the middle. The CDR3 is 12 amino acids.

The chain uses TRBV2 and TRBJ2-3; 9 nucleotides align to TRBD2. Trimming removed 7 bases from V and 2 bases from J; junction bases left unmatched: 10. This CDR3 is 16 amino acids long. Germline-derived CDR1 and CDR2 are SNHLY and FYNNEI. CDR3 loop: CASTLAGAANTDTQYF. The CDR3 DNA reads TGTGCCAGCACGTTAGCGGGGGCCGCTAACACAGATACGCAGTATTTT. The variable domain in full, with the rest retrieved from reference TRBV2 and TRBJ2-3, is EPEVTQTPSHQVTQMGQEVILRCVPISNHLYFYWYRQILGQKVEFLVSFYNNEISEKSEIFDDQFSVERPDGSNFTLKIRSTKLEDSAMYFCASTLAGAANTDTQYFGPGTRLTVL.

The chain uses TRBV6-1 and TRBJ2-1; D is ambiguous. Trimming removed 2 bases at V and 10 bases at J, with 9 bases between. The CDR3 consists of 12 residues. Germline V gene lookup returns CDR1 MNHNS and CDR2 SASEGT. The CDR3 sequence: CASSEPAPEQFF. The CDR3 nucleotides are TGTGCCAGCAGTGAACCGGCTCCCGAGCAGTTCTTC.

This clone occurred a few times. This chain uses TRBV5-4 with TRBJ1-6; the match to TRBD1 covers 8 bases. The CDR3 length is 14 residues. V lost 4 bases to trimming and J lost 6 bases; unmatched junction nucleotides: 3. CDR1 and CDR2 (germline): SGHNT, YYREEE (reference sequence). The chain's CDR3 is CASSPGQANSPLHF. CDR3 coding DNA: TGTGCCAGCAGCCCGGGACAGGCTAATTCACCCCTCCACTTT.

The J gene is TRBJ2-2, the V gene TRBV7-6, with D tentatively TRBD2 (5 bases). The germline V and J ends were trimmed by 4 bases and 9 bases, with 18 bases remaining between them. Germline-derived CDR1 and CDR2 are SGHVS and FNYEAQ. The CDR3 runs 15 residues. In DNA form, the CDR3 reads TGTGCCAGCAGCTCAGAGGCGGCTAGCAGCAGGGAGCTGTTTTTT. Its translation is CASSSEAASSRELFF.

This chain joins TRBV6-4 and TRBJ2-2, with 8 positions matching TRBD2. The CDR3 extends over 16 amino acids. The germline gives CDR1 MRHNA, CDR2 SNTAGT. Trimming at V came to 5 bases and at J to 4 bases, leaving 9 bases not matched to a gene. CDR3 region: CASSPSGGYITGELFF. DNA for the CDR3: TGTGCCAGCAGTCCCAGCGGGGGATATATCACCGGGGAGCTGTTTTTT.

The CDR3 reads CASSRLAGAQGDTQYF. Written as DNA, the CDR3 is TGTGCCAGCAGCCGACTAGCGGGAGCCCAGGGAGATACGCAGTATTTT. The rearrangement links TRBV11-3 to TRBJ2-3, with 12 nucleotides matching TRBD2. Germline-derived CDR1 and CDR2 are SGHNT and YENEEA. CDR3 length: 16 amino acids. After removal of 5 bases from V and 5 bases from J, the junction contained 8 bases not matched to a gene.

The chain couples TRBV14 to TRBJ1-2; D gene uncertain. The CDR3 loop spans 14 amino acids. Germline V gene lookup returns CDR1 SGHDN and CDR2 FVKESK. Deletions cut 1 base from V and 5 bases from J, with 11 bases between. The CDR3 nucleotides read TGTGCCAGCAGCCAAGTCGGGATCGAATATGGCTACACCTTC. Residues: CASSQVGIEYGYTF.

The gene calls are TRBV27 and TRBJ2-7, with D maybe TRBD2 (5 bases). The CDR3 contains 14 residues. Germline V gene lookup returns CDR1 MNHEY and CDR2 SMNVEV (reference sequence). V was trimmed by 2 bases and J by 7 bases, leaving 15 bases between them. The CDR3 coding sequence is TGTGCCAGCAGTTTAAACGGACTCCCAAGTGAGCAGTACTTC. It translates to CASSLNGLPSEQYF.

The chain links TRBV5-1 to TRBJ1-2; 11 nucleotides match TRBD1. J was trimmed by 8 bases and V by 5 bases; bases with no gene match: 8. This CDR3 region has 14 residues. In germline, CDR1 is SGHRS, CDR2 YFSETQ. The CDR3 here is CASRVGQGAYGYTF. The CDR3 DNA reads TGCGCCAGCAGGGTCGGACAGGGGGCGTACGGCTACACCTTC.

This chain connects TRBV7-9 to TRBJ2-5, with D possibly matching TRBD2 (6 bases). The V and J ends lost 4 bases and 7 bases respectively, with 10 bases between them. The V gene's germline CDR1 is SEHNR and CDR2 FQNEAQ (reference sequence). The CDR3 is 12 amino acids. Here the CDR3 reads CASSSGVGTQYF. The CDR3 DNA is TGTGCCAGCAGCTCGGGGGTCGGGACCCAGTACTTC. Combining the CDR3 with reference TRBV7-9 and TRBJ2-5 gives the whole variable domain DTGVSQNPRHKITKRGQNVTFRCDPISEHNRLYWYRQTLGQGPEFLTYFQNEAQLEKSRLLSDRFSAERPKGSFSTLEIQRTEQGDSAMYLCASSSGVGTQYFGPGTRLLVL.

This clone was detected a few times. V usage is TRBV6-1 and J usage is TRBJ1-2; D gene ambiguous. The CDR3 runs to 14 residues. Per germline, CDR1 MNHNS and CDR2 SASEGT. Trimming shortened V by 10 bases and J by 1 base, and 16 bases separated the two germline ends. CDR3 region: CATVLSNLNYGYTF. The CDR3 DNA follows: TGTGCCACCGTCCTGTCCAACCTTAACTATGGCTACACCTTC.

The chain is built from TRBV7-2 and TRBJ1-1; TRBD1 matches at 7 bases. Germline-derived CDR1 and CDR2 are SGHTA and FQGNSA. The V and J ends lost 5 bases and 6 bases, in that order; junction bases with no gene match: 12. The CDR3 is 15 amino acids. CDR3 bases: TGTGCCAGCAGCAAGACAGGGTTGAGGGGATCTGAAGCTTTCTTT. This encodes CASSKTGLRGSEAFF.

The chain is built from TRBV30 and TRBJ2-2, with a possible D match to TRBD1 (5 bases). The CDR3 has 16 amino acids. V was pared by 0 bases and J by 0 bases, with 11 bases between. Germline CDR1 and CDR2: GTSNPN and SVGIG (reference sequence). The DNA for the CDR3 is TGTGCCTGGAGTGTTTGGGGCGGTCCGAACACCGGGGAGCTGTTTTTT. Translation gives CAWSVWGGPNTGELFF.

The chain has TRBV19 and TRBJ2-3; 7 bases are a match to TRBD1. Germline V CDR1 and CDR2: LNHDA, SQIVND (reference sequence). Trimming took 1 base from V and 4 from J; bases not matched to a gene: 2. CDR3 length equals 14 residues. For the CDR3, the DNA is TGTGCCAGTAGTATAGGACAGGGATCAGATACGCAGTATTTT. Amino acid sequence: CASSIGQGSDTQYF.

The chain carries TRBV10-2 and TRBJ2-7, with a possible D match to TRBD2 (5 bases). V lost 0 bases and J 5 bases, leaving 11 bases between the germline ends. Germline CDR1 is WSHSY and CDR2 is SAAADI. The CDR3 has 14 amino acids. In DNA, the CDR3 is TGCGCCAGCAGTGAGTCGATCGGGGTCCACGAGCAGTACTTC. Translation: CASSESIGVHEQYF.